The entry below gives a single T cell receptor (beta chain) sequence along with its context. Antigen: not known. Each CDR3 protein gets one entry after TCRdb re-called the 5' RACE reads with MiXCR. The sample has some 330,000 distinct CDR3 sequences; around 21% are singletons. Deletions cut 5 bases from V and 4 bases from J, with 17 bases between. CDR3 length: 16 amino acids. Germline assignment: CDR1 SEHNR and CDR2 FQNEAQ (reference sequence). The data were obtained in a study of T-cell memory formation after mild COVID-19. Study results and caveats: Among contracting clones, CD4+ were mainly CM/EM and CD8+ enriched in EMRA.

This TCR came from an adult woman who had mild COVID-19 (a few samples of this study predate the infection). Cell type and time point are not known. The sample taken for sequencing was PBMCs or a T cell subset sorted from them (not recorded which). This sequence joins TRBV7-9 and TRBJ1-4; D possibly corresponds to TRBD1 (6 bases). CDR3 in amino acids: CASSQPQGYGNEKLFF. DNA of the CDR3: TGTGCCAGCAGCCAACCACAGGGTTACGGTAATGAAAAACTGTTTTTT.